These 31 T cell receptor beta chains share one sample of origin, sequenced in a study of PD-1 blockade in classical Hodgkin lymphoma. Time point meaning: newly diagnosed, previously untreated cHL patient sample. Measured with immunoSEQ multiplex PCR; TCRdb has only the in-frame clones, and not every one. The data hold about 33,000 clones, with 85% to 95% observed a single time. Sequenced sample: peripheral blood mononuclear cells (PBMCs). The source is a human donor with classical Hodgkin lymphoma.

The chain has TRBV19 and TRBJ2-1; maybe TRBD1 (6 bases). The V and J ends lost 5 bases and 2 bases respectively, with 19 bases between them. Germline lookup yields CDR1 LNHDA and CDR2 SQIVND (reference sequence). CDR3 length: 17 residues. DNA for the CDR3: TGTGCCAGTAGTCGAAGGCCGACAGGTTACCCCTACAATGAGCAGTTCTTC. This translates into CASSRRPTGYPYNEQFF.

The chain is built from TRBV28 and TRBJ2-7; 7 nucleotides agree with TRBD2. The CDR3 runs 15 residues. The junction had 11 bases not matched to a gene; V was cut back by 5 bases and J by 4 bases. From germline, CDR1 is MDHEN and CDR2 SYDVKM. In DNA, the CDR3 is TGTGCCAGCAGTGAGGCCCAGCGGGATAGGTACGAGCAGTACTTC. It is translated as CASSEAQRDRYEQYF.

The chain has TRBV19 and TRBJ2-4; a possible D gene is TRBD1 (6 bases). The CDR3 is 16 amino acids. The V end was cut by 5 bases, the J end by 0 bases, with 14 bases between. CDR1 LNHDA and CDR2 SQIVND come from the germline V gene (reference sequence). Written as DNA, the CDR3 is TGTGCCAGTAGTTCCCGGACAGCCCTAGCCAAAAACATTCAGTACTTC. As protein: CASSSRTALAKNIQYF. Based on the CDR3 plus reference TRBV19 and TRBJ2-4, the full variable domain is DGGITQSPKYLFRKEGQNVTLSCEQNLNHDAMYWYRQDPGQGLRLIYYSQIVNDFQKGDIAEGYSVSREKKESFPLTVTSAQKNPTAFYLCASSSRTALAKNIQYFGAGTRLSVL.

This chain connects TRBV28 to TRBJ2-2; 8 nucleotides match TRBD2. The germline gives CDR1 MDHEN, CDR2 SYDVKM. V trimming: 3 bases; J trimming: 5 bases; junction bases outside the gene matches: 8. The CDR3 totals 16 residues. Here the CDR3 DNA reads TGTGCCAGCAGTTTTGGAGCGGGGGCTAGAACCGGGGAGCTGTTTTTT. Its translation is CASSFGAGARTGELFF.

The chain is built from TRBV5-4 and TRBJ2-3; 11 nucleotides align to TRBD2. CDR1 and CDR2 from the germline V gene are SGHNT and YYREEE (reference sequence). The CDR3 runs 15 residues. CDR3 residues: CAQTSSGGPTDTQYF. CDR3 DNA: TGTGCTCAAACTTCTAGCGGGGGGCCTACAGATACGCAGTATTTT.

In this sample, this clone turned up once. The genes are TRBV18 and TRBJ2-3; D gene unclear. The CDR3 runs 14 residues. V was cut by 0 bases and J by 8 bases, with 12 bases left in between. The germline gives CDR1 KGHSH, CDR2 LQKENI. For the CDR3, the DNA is TGTGCCAGCTCACCACCTCACTCACAGAGTACGCAGTATTTT. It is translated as CASSPPHSQSTQYF. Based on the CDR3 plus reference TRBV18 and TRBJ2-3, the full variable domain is NAGVMQNPRHLVRRRGQEARLRCSPMKGHSHVYWYRQLPEEGLKFMVYLQKENIIDESGMPKERFSAEFPKEGPSILRIQQVVRGDSAAYFCASSPPHSQSTQYFGPGTRLTVL.

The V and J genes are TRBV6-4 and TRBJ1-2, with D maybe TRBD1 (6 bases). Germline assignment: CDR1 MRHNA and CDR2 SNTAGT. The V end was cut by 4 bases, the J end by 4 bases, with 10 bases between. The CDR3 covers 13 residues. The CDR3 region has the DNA TGTGCCAGCAGTGTACAGGGTGGCTATGGCTACACCTTC. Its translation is CASSVQGGYGYTF.

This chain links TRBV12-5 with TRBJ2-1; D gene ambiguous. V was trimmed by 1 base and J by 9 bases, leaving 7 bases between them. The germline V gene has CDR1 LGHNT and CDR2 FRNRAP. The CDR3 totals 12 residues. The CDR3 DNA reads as TGTGCTAGTGGTTTGGGGATCAGTGAGCAGTTCTTC. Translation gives CASGLGISEQFF.

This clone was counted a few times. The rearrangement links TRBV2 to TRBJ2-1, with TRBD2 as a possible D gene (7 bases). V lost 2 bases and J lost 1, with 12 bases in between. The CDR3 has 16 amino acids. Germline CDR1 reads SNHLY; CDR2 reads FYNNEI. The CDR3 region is CASSERGGISYNEQFF. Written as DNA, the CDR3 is TGTGCCAGCAGTGAAAGGGGGGGCATATCCTACAATGAGCAGTTCTTC.

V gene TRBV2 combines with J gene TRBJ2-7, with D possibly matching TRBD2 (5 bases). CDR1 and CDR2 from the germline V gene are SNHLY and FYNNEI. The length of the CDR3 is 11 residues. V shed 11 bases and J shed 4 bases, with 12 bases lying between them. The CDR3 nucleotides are TGTGCCGCCTCGGGGAGATACGAGCAGTACTTC. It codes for CAASGRYEQYF.

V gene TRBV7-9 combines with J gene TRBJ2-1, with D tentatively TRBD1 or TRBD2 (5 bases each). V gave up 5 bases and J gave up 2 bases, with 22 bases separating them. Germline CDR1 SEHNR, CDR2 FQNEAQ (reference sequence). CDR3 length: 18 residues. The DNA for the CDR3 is TGTGCCAGCAGCCCCAGAGGGGAACCCCGGACCCCCTACAATGAGCAGTTCTTC. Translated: CASSPRGEPRTPYNEQFF.

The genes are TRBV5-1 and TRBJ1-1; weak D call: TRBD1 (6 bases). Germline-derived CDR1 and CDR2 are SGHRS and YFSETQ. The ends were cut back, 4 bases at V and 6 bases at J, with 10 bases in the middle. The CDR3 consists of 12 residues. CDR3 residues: CASSQTGPEAFF. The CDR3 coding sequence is TGCGCCAGCAGCCAGACAGGCCCTGAAGCTTTCTTT.

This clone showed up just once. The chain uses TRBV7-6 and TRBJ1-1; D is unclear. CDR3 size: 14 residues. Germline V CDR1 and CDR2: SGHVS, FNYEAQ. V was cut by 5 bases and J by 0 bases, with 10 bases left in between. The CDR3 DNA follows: TGTGCCAGCAGCCCCCCTGGAATGAACACTGAAGCTTTCTTT. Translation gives CASSPPGMNTEAFF.

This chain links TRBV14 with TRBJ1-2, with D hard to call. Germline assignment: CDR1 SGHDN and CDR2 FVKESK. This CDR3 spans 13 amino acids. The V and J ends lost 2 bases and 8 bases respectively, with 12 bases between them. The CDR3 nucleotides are TGTGCCAGCAGCCAATTACCGACGGGGGGCTACACCTTC. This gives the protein CASSQLPTGGYTF.

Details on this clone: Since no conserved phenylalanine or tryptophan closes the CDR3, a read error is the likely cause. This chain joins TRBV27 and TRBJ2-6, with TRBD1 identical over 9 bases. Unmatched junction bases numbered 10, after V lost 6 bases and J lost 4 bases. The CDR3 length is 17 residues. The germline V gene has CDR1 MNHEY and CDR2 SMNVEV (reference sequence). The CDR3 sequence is CASRPGTGLSGANVLTS. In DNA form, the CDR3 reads TGTGCCAGCAGGCCCGGGACAGGGTTGTCCGGGGCCAACGTCCTGACTTCC.

The CDR3 nucleotides are TGCGCCAGCAGCTTGTCCCCAGGGAGCTACGAGCAGTACTTC. Its protein product is CASSLSPGSYEQYF. This chain links TRBV5-1 with TRBJ2-7; perhaps D is TRBD1 or TRBD2 (5 bases each). The V end lost 1 base, the J end lost 3 bases, and 11 bases lay between the germline ends. CDR1 and CDR2 (germline): SGHRS, YFSETQ. CDR3 length equals 14 residues.

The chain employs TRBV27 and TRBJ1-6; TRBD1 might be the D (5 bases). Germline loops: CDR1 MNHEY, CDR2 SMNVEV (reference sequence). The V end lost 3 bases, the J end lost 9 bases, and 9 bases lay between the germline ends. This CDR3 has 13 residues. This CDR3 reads CASSFGGGSPLHF. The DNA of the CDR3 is TGTGCCAGCAGTTTTGGGGGGGGTTCACCCCTCCACTTT.

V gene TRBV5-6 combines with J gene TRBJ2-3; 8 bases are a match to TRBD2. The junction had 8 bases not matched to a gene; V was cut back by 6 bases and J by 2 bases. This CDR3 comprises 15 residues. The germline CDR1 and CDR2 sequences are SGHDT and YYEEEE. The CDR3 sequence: CASNPRGGFTDTQYF. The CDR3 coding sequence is TGTGCCAGCAACCCCCGGGGGGGTTTCACAGATACGCAGTATTTT. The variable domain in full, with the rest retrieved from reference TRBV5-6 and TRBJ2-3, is DAGVTQSPTHLIKTRGQQVTLRCSPKSGHDTVSWYQQALGQGPQFIFQYYEEEERQRGNFPDRFSGHQFPNYSSELNVNALLLGDSALYLCASNPRGGFTDTQYFGPGTRLTVL.

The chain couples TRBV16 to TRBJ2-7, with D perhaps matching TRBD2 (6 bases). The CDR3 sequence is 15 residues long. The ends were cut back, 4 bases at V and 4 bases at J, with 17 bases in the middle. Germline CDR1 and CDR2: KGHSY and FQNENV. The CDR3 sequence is CASSLGTQLPYEQYF. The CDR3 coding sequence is TGTGCCAGCAGCCTTGGGACTCAATTACCGTACGAGCAGTACTTC.

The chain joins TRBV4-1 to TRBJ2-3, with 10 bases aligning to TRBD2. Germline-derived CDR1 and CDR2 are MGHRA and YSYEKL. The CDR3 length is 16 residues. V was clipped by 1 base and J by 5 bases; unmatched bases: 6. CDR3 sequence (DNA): TGCGCCAGCAGCCAAGTCCTAGCGGGAGTCAGAGATACGCAGTATTTT. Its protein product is CASSQVLAGVRDTQYF.

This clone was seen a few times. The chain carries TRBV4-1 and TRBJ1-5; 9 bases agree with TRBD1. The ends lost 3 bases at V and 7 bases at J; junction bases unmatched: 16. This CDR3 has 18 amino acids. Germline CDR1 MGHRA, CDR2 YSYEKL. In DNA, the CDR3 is TGCGCCAGCAGCCAGAGGCCGGCCAGCGGGACAGGGAACCAGCCCCAGCATTTT. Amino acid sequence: CASSQRPASGTGNQPQHF.

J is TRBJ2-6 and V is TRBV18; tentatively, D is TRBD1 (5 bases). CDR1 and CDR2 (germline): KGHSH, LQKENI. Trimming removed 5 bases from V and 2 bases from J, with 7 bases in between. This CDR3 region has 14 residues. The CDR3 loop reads CASSWGTGANVLTF. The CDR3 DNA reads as TGTGCCAGCTCATGGGGCACTGGGGCCAACGTCCTGACTTTC.

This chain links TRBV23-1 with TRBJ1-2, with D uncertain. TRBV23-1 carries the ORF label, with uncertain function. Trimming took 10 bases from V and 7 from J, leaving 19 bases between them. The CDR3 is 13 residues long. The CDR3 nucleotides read TGCGCCATGCATGGTAGACTCCCAGGTGGCTACACCTTC. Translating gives CAMHGRLPGGYTF.

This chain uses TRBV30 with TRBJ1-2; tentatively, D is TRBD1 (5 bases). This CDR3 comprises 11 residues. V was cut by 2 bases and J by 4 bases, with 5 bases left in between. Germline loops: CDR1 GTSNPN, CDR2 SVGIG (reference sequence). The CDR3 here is CAWSRGYGYTF. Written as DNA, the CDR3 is TGTGCCTGGAGTAGGGGCTATGGCTACACCTTC.

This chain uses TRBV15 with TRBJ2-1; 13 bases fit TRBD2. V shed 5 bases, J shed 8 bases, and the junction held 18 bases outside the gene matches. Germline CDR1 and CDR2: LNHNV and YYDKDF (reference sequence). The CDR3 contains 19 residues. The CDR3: CATSGGTSGMEVAPYEQFF. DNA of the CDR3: TGTGCCACCAGCGGAGGGACTAGCGGGATGGAAGTTGCACCCTATGAGCAGTTCTTC.

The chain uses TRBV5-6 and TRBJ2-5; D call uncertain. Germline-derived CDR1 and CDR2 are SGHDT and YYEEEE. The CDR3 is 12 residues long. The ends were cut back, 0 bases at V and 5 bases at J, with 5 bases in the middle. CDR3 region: CASSLVGETQYF. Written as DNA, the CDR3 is TGTGCCAGCAGCTTGGTTGGTGAGACCCAGTACTTC.

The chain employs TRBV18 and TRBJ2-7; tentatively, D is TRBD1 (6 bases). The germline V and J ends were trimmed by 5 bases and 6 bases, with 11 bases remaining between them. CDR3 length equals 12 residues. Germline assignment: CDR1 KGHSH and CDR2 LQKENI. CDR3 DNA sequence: TGTGCCAGCTCATCGGGACAAGGCGAGCAGTACTTC. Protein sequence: CASSSGQGEQYF.

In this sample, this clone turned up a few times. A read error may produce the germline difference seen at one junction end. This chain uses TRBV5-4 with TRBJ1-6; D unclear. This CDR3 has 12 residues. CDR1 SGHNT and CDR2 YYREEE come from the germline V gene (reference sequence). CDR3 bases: TGTGCCAGCAGTTTGGGTTCGCCACCCCTCCACTTT. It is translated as CASSLGSPPLHF.

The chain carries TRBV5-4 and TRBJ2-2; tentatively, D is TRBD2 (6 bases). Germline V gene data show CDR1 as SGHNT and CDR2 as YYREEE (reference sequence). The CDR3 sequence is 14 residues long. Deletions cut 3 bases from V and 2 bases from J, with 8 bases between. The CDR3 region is CASSSGVNTGELFF. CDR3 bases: TGTGCCAGCAGCTCGGGAGTAAACACCGGGGAGCTGTTTTTT.

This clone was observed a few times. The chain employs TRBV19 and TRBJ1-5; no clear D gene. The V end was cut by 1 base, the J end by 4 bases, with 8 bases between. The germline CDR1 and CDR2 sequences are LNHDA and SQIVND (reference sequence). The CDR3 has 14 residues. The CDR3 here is CASSIVIGNQPQHF. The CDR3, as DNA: TGTGCCAGTAGTATAGTTATCGGGAATCAGCCCCAGCATTTT.

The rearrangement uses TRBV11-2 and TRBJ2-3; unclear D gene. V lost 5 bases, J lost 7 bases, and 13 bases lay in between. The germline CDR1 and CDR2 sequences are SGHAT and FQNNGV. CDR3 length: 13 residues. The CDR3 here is CASSPLTLNTQYF. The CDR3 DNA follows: TGTGCCAGCAGCCCCCTTACTTTGAATACGCAGTATTTT.